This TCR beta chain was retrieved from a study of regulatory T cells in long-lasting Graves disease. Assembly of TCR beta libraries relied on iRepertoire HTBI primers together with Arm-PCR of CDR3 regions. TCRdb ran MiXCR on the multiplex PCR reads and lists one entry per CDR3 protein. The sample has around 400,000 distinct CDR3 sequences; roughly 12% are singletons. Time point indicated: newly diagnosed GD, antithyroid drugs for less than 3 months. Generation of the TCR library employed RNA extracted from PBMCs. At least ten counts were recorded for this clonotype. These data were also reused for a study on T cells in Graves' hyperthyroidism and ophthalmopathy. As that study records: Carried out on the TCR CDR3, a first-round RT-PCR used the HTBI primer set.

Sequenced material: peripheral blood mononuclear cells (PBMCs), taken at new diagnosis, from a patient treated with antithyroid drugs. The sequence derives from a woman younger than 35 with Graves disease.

The chain's CDR3 is CASSARTGANTEAFF. The CDR3, as DNA: TGTGCCAGCAGTGCTCGGACAGGAGCGAACACTGAAGCTTTCTTT. The V call is TRBV2, the J call TRBJ1-1, with 7 bases fitting TRBD1. CDR1 is SNHLY and CDR2 is FYNNEI in the germline V gene. The CDR3 covers 15 residues. V lost 4 bases and J lost 1; bases outside the gene matches: 6.